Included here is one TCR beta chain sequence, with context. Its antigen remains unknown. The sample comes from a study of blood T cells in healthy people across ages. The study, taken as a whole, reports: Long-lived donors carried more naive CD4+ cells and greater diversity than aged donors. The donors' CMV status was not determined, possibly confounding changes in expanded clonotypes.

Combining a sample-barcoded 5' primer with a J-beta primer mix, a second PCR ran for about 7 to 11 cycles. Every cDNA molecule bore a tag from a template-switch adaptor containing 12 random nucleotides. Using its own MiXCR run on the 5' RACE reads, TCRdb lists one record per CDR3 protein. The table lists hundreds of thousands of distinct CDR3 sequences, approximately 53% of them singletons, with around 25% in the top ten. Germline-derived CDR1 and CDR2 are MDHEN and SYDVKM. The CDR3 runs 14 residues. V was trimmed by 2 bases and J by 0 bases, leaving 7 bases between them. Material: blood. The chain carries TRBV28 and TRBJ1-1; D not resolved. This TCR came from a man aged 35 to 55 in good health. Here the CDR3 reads CASSLITLNTEAFF. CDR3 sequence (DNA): TGTGCCAGCAGTTTAATCACACTGAACACTGAAGCTTTCTTT.